This TCR beta chain was identified during a study of blood T cell repertoires in COVID-19. V was cut by 5 bases and J by 2 bases, with 13 bases left in between. Germline values: CDR1 SGHRS, CDR2 YFSETQ. This CDR3 is built from 14 residues. TCRdb's table, derived via immunoSEQ multiplex PCR, lists solely in-frame clones and lacks some. The table has some 330,000 clones, roughly four fifths seen once; the top ten hold about 5%. Categorization into cohorts depended on clinical history that participants reported. The clonotype comes from a woman between 45 and 60 years old who had recovered from COVID-19. The rearrangement links TRBV5-1 to TRBJ1-2; maybe TRBD1 (5 bases). Input material: PBMCs or T cells enriched from blood (not recorded which). CDR3 loop: CASRDGAGNYGYTF. CDR3 coding DNA: TGCGCCAGCAGGGATGGGGCTGGGAACTATGGCTACACCTTC.